This paragraph covers one T cell receptor beta chain sequence. Its target is not known. Looked up from germline, CDR1 is MDHEN and CDR2 is SYDVKM. The CDR3 length is 15 residues. The V end was cut by 5 bases, the J end by 9 bases, with 17 bases between. An Oncomine TCR Beta short-read assay was used to sequence the DNA from cultured CD4+ T cells. TCRdb reanalysed the PCR reads using MiXCR and keeps one entry per CDR3 protein. The sample shows about 5,000 distinct CDR3 sequences, around three fifths of them seen only once. The data stem from a study of vaccination and CD4 T cells after COVID-19. The treatment here: roughly 11-day PBMC culture with coronavirus spike peptide pools or control peptides (ViraFEST assay).

The chain uses TRBV28 and TRBJ1-6, with D unclear. This receptor was obtained from a human donor who had recovered from COVID-19. The sequencing sample was made of CD4+ T cells from blood, cultured in vitro. The CDR3 region has the DNA TGTGCCAGCAGTGGCTCACAGTGGGAGAGTTCACCCCTCCACTTT. This codes for CASSGSQWESSPLHF.